This T cell receptor beta chain was identified in a study of a mutant IDH1 vaccine in newly diagnosed glioma. Study context: Former treatment meant radiotherapy, temozolomide, or both; the majority had gotten both.

The repertoire was sequenced with immunoSEQ multiplex PCR; TCRdb's copy has only in-frame clones and lacks some. The sample yields under 55,000 clones, around 90% seen once. Note on this clone: Its antigen is as yet unknown.

Time point specified: week 11, during vaccination. It was 300 ug of mutant IDH1 20-mer peptide that made up each vaccine dose, given with topical imiquimod. Looked up from germline, CDR1 is SGHRS and CDR2 is YFSETQ. CDR3 length: 14 amino acids. The trim removed 3 bases at V and 7 bases at J, leaving 7 bases unmatched. The TCR comes from a man aged 45 to 65 with glioma. The chain uses TRBV5-1 and TRBJ1-2; 9 positions match TRBD1. Source: PBMCs, taken from a glioma patient whose treatment included an IDH1 peptide vaccine. The CDR3 DNA follows: TGCGCCAGCAGCTGCGGGGACAGGGTGTGTGGCTACACCTTC. This translates into CASSCGDRVCGYTF.